What follows describes a single T cell receptor (beta chain). Other DNA sequences in this sample translate to the same CDR3. The table came from immunoSEQ multiplex PCR; TCRdb's copy has only in-frame clones and leaves some out. The table lists more than 110,000 clones, roughly 91% of them singletons. The data belong to a study of CD4+ T cells in melanoma. The CDR3 totals 13 residues. Germline assignment: CDR1 LNHDA and CDR2 SQIVND (reference sequence). The J segment lost 2 bases and the V segment lost 6 bases, leaving 1 base of the junction unmatched. The sequence came from a human donor with melanoma. The rearrangement uses TRBV19 and TRBJ2-7, with 10 bases lining up with TRBD1. The CDR3 is CASRGQGTYEQYF. Written as DNA, the CDR3 is TGTGCCAGTAGGGGACAGGGGACCTACGAGCAGTACTTC.